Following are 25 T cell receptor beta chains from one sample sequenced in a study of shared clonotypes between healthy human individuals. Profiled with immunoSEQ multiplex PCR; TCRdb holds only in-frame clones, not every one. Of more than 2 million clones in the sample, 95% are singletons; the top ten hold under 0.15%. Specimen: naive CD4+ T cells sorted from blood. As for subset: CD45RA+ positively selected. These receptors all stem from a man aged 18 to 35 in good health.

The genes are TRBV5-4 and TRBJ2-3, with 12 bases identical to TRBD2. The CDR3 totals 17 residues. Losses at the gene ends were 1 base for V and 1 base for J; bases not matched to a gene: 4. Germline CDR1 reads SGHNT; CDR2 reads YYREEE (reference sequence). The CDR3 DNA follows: TGTGCCAGCAGCTTGCCCGGACTAGCGGGACGCACAGATACGCAGTATTTT. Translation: CASSLPGLAGRTDTQYF.

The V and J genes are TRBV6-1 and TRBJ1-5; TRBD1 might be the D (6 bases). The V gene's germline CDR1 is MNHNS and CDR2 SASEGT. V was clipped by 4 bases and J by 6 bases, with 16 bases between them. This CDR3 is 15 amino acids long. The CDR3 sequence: CASSGGHGGSQPQHF. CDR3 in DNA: TGTGCCAGCAGTGGGGGACATGGAGGGAGTCAGCCCCAGCATTTT.

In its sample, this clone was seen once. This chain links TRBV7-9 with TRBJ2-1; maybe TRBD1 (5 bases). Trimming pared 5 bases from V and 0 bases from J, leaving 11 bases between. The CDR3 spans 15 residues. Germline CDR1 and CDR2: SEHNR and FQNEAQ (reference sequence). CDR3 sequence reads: CASSIQASSYNEQFF. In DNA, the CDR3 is TGTGCCAGCAGCATACAGGCTAGCTCCTACAATGAGCAGTTCTTC.

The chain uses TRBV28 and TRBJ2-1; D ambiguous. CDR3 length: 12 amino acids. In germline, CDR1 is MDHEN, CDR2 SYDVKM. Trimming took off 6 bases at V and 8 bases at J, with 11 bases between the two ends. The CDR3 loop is CASSRRDYEQFF. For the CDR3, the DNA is TGTGCCAGCAGCCGCCGAGACTATGAGCAGTTCTTC.

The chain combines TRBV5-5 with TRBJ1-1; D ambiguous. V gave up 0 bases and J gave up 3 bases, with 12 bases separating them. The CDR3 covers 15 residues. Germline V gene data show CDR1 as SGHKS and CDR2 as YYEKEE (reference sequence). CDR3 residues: CASSLESWRDTEAFF. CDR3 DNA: TGTGCCAGCAGCTTGGAATCTTGGCGTGACACTGAAGCTTTCTTT.

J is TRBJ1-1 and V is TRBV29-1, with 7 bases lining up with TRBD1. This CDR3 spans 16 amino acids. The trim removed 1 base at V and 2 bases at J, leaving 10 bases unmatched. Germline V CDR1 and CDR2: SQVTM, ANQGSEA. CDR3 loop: CSVEGPGTAVNTEAFF. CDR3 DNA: TGCAGCGTTGAAGGGCCCGGGACAGCGGTAAACACTGAAGCTTTCTTT.

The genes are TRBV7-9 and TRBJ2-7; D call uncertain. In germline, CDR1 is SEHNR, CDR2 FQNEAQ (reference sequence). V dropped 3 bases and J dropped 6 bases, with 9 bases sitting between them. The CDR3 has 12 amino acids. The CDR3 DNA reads TGTGCCAGCAGCTTCGGGCGCTCCGAGCAGTACTTC. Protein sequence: CASSFGRSEQYF.

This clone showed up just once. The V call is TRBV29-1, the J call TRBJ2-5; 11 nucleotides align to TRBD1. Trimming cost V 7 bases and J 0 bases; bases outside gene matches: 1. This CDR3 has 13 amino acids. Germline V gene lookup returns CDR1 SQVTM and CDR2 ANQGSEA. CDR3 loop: CSGDRGNQETQYF. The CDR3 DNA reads TGCAGCGGGGACAGGGGGAACCAAGAGACCCAGTACTTC.

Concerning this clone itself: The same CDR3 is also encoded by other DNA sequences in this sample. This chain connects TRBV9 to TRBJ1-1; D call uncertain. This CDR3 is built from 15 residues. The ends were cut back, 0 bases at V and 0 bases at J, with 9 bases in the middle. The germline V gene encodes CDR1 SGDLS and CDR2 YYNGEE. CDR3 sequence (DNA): TGTGCCAGCAGCGTAGGGGTGGGCATGAACACTGAAGCTTTCTTT. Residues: CASSVGVGMNTEAFF.

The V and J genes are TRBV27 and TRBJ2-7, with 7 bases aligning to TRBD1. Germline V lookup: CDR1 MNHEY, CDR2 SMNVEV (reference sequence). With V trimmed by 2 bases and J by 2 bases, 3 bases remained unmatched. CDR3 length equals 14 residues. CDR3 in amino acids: CASSLRDRAYEQYF. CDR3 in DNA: TGTGCCAGCAGTTTACGAGACAGGGCCTACGAGCAGTACTTC.

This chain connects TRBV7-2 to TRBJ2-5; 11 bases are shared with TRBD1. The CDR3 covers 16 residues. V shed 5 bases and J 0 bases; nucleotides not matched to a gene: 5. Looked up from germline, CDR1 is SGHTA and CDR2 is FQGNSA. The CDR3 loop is CASSPGTGGYQETQYF. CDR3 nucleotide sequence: TGTGCCAGCAGCCCAGGGACAGGGGGTTACCAAGAGACCCAGTACTTC.

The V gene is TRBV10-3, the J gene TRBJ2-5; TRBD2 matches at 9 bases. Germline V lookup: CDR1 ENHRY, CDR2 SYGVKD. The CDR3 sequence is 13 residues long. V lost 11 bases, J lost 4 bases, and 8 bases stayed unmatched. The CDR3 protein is CAVSGGPTETQYF. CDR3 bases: TGTGCCGTTAGCGGGGGCCCGACAGAGACCCAGTACTTC.

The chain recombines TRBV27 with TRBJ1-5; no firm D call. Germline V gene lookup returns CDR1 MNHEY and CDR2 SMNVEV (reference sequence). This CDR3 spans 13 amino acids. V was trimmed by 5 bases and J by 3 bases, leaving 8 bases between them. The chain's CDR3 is CASSGTNNQPQHF. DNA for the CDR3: TGTGCCAGCAGTGGAACCAACAATCAGCCCCAGCATTTT.

CDR3 DNA: TGTGCCAGCAGCGCGGCGGGACCTGGAAACACCATATATTTT. Protein sequence: CASSAAGPGNTIYF. J is TRBJ1-3 and V is TRBV9; perhaps TRBD1 as D (5 bases). The CDR3 covers 14 residues. The germline CDR1 and CDR2 sequences are SGDLS and YYNGEE. Trimming left V 3 bases short and J 2 bases short, with 9 bases between.

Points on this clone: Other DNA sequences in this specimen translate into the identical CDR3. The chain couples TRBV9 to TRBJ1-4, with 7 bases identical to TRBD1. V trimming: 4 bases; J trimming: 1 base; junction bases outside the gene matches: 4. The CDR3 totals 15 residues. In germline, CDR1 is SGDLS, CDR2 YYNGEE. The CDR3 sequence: CASSPRQGTNEKLFF. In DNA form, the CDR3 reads TGTGCCAGCAGCCCCAGACAGGGAACTAATGAAAAACTGTTTTTT.

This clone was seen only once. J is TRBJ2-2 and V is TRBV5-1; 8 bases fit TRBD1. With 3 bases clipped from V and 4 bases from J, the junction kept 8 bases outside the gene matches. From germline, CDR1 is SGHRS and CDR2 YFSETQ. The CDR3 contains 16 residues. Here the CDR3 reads CASSSTAGGPTGELFF. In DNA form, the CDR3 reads TGCGCCAGCAGCTCAACGGCAGGGGGCCCCACCGGGGAGCTGTTTTTT. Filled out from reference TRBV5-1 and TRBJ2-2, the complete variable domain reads KAGVTQTPRYLIKTRGQQVTLSCSPISGHRSVSWYQQTPGQGLQFLFEYFSETQRNKGNFPGRFSGRQFSNSRSEMNVSTLELGDSALYLCASSSTAGGPTGELFFGEGSRLTVL.

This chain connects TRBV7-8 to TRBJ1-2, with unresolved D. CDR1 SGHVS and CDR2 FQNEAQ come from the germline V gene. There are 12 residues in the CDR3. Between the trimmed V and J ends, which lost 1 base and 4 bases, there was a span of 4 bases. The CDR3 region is CASSLDSYGYTF. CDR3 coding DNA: TGTGCCAGCAGCTTAGACAGCTATGGCTACACCTTC.

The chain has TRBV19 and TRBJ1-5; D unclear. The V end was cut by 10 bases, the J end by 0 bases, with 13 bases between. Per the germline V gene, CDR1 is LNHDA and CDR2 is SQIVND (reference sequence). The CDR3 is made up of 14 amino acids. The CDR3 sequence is CATRGGNSNQPQHF. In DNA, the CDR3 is TGTGCCACTCGGGGAGGGAATAGCAATCAGCCCCAGCATTTT. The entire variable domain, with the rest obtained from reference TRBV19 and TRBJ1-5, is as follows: DGGITQSPKYLFRKEGQNVTLSCEQNLNHDAMYWYRQDPGQGLRLIYYSQIVNDFQKGDIAEGYSVSREKKESFPLTVTSAQKNPTAFYLCATRGGNSNQPQHFGDGTRLSIL.

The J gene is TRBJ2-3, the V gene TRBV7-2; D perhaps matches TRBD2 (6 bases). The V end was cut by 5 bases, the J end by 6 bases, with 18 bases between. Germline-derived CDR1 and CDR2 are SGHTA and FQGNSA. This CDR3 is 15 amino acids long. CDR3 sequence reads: CASSPTRPPVDTQYF. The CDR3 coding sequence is TGTGCCAGCAGCCCGACTAGGCCGCCTGTTGATACGCAGTATTTT.

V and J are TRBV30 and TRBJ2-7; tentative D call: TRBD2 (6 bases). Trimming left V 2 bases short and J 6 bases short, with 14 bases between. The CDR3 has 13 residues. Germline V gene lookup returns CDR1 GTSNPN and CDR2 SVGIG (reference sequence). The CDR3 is CAWSPRGGAEQYF. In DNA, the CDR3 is TGTGCCTGGAGTCCCCGGGGCGGGGCCGAGCAGTACTTC.

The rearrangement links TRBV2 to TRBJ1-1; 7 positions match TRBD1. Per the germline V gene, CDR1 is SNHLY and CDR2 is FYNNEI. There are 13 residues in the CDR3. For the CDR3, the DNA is TGTGTCGGAAAAGGACAGGCGAACACTGAAGCTTTCTTT. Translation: CVGKGQANTEAFF. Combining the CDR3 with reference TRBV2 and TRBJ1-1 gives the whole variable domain EPEVTQTPSHQVTQMGQEVILRCVPISNHLYFYWYRQILGQKVEFLVSFYNNEISEKSEIFDDQFSVERPDGSNFTLKIRSTKLEDSAMYFCVGKGQANTEAFFGQGTRLTVV.

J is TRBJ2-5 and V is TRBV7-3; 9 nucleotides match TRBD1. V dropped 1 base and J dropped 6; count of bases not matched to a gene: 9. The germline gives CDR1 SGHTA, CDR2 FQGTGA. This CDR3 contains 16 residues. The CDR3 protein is CASSLNPPGQGKTQYF. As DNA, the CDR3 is TGTGCCAGCAGCTTAAACCCTCCTGGACAGGGGAAGACCCAGTACTTC.

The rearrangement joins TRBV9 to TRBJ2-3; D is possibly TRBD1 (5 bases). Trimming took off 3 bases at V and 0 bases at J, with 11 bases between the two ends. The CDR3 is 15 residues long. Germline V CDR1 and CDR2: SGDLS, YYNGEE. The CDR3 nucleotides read TGTGCCAGCAGCGCCTGGACAAGTAGCACAGATACGCAGTATTTT. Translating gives CASSAWTSSTDTQYF.

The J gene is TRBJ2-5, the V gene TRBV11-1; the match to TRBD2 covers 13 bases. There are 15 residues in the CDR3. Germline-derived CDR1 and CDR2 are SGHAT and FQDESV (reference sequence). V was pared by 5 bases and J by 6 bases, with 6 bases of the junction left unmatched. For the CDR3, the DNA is TGTGCCAGCAGCATACTAGCGGGGGGGCCTCAGACCCAGTACTTC. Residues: CASSILAGGPQTQYF. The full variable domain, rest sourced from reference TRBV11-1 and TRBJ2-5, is EAEVAQSPRYKITEKSQAVAFWCDPISGHATLYWYRQILGQGPELLVQFQDESVVDDSQLPKDRFSAERLKGVDSTLKIQPAELGDSAMYLCASSILAGGPQTQYFGPGTRLLVL.

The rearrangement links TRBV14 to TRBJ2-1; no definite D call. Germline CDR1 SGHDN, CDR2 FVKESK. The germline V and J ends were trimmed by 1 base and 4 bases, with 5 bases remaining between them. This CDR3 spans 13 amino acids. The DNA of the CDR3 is TGTGCCAGCAGCCAAGGGCCTTACAATGAGCAGTTCTTC. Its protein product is CASSQGPYNEQFF.